The rows below give T cell receptor beta chains drawn from one sample of a study of cytomegalovirus exposure and HLA in healthy donors. Produced via immunoSEQ multiplex PCR; TCRdb's table is partial and in-frame only. The table shows just over 150,000 clones, with approximately 78% occurring only once. The sequenced sample was PBMCs. The receptors were gathered from a woman in her 40s in good health and CMV-seronegative. Both conserved end residues are part of each CDR3. The D gene is left open where the match is weak. Clone sizes are given selectively: once, few, many, or a class where the clone is expanded.

D gene: -
V gene: TRBV29-1
clone size: -
J gene: TRBJ1-2
CDR3 DNA: TGCAGCGTTGTTCAGGGGTTCTATGGCTACACCTTC
CDR3 protein: CSVVQGFYGYTF

D gene: -
V gene: TRBV7-2
clone size: -
J gene: TRBJ1-1
CDR3 DNA: TGTGCCAGCAGCCCCTACCGACAGGTGAACACTGAAGCTTTCTTT
CDR3 protein: CASSPYRQVNTEAFF

D gene: TRBD1
V gene: TRBV19
clone size: -
J gene: TRBJ2-7
CDR3 DNA: TGTGCCAGTAGTTCGATACCGGGACAGGGGAAGCTATTC
CDR3 protein: CASSSIPGQGKLF

D gene: -
V gene: TRBV6-5
clone size: -
J gene: TRBJ2-5
CDR3 DNA: TGTGCCAGCAGTAAAGCGGGCCAAGAGACCCAGTACTTC
CDR3 protein: CASSKAGQETQYF

D gene: TRBD1
V gene: TRBV19
clone size: few
J gene: TRBJ1-5
CDR3 DNA: TGTGCCAGTAGTATGGGGACAGGGGAATATCAGCCCCAGCATTTT
CDR3 protein: CASSMGTGEYQPQHF

D gene: TRBD1
V gene: TRBV5-1
clone size: -
J gene: TRBJ2-7
CDR3 DNA: TGCGCCAGCAGCCGGGAAACAGGGGTTATCTCCTACGAGCAGTACTTC
CDR3 protein: CASSRETGVISYEQYF

D gene: TRBD1
V gene: TRBV9
clone size: -
J gene: TRBJ2-5
CDR3 DNA: TGTGCCAGCAGCGTTGGGGACAGGGTGGAGACCCAGTACTTC
CDR3 protein: CASSVGDRVETQYF

D gene: -
V gene: TRBV15
clone size: -
J gene: TRBJ1-1
CDR3 DNA: TGTGCCACCAGCAGAGCGGGGGATTCTGAAGCTTTCTTT
CDR3 protein: CATSRAGDSEAFF

D gene: -
V gene: TRBV7-2
clone size: few
J gene: TRBJ1-4
CDR3 DNA: TGTGCCAGCAGCATACACAGGGAGGAAAAACTGTTTTTT
CDR3 protein: CASSIHREEKLFF

D gene: TRBD1
V gene: TRBV5-1
clone size: few
J gene: TRBJ1-1
CDR3 DNA: TGCGCCAGCAGCTTAGCGGGACAGGGGGCCGAAGCTTTCTTT
CDR3 protein: CASSLAGQGAEAFF

D gene: TRBD1
V gene: TRBV27
clone size: -
J gene: TRBJ2-2
CDR3 DNA: TGTGCCAGCACGCCAGCCGGGACAGGGGAAGCCGGGGAGCTGTTTTTT
CDR3 protein: CASTPAGTGEAGELFF

D gene: TRBD1
V gene: TRBV5-1
clone size: -
J gene: TRBJ1-2
CDR3 DNA: TGCGCCAGCAGCCCACGACCGGGACAGGGTAGTGGCTACACCTTC
CDR3 protein: CASSPRPGQGSGYTF

D gene: -
V gene: TRBV29-1
clone size: -
J gene: TRBJ1-2
CDR3 DNA: TGCAGCGCGGCGGCCTACTATGGCTACACCTTC
CDR3 protein: CSAAAYYGYTF

D gene: -
V gene: TRBV28
clone size: -
J gene: TRBJ2-2
CDR3 DNA: TGTGCCAGCAGTTCCGGGACCGGGGAGCTGTTTTTT
CDR3 protein: CASSSGTGELFF

D gene: TRBD2
V gene: TRBV5-1
clone size: -
J gene: TRBJ2-1
CDR3 DNA: TGCGCCAGCAGCACCGGGACTAGCGGGGGGCGTTCCTACAATGAGCAGTTCTTC
CDR3 protein: CASSTGTSGGRSYNEQFF

D gene: TRBD1
V gene: TRBV6-5
clone size: -
J gene: TRBJ2-3
CDR3 DNA: TGTGCCAGCAGTTTCCAGGGGGCCGCAGATACGCAGTATTTT
CDR3 protein: CASSFQGAADTQYF

D gene: -
V gene: TRBV6-5
clone size: -
J gene: TRBJ1-2
CDR3 DNA: TGTGCCACCTCCCTATTCCCGAACAGCCGCTATGGCTACACCTTC
CDR3 protein: CATSLFPNSRYGYTF

D gene: TRBD1
V gene: TRBV5-4
clone size: -
J gene: TRBJ1-6
CDR3 DNA: TGTGCCAGCAGCGACGGACAGGATGGCTCACCCCTCCACTTT
CDR3 protein: CASSDGQDGSPLHF

D gene: TRBD1
V gene: TRBV2
clone size: -
J gene: TRBJ1-2
CDR3 DNA: TGTGCCAGCACCACCTTCCGGGACAGAGTCTATGGCTACACCTTC
CDR3 protein: CASTTFRDRVYGYTF

D gene: TRBD1
V gene: TRBV7-3
clone size: few
J gene: TRBJ1-1
CDR3 DNA: TGTGCCAGCAGCACCCGGACAGGTGAAGCTTTCTTT
CDR3 protein: CASSTRTGEAFF

D gene: -
V gene: TRBV2
clone size: -
J gene: TRBJ1-1
CDR3 DNA: TGTGCCAGCAGTGGTAAGAAAGCATCAATGAACACTGAAGCTTTCTTT
CDR3 protein: CASSGKKASMNTEAFF

D gene: -
V gene: TRBV6-1
clone size: -
J gene: TRBJ2-3
CDR3 DNA: TGTGCCAGCAGTGAAGCGGGGGCTGTCAGCACAGATACGCAGTATTTT
CDR3 protein: CASSEAGAVSTDTQYF

D gene: -
V gene: TRBV7-9
clone size: -
J gene: TRBJ2-4
CDR3 DNA: TGTGCCAGCAGGGACAGAAAAAACATTCAGTACTTC
CDR3 protein: CASRDRKNIQYF

D gene: -
V gene: TRBV2
clone size: -
J gene: TRBJ1-4
CDR3 DNA: TGTGCCAGCACCTGGACAGATTCAACTAATGAAAAACTGTTTTTT
CDR3 protein: CASTWTDSTNEKLFF

D gene: -
V gene: TRBV7-9
clone size: -
J gene: TRBJ1-1
CDR3 DNA: TGTGCCAGCAGCTTGGGCGGGTCGGGCACTGAAGCTTTCTTT
CDR3 protein: CASSLGGSGTEAFF

D gene: -
V gene: TRBV9
clone size: -
J gene: TRBJ1-3
CDR3 DNA: TGTGCCAGCAGCGTTTCTCCCGACAGCTCTGGAAACACCATATATTTT
CDR3 protein: CASSVSPDSSGNTIYF

D gene: TRBD1
V gene: TRBV28
clone size: few
J gene: TRBJ1-2
CDR3 DNA: TGTGCCAGCAGTTTGCCAGGGGGTGCTGGCTACACCTTC
CDR3 protein: CASSLPGGAGYTF

D gene: TRBD1
V gene: TRBV27
clone size: once
J gene: TRBJ1-1
CDR3 DNA: TGTGCCAGCAGTTCCCACGGGACAGGGCCATCTCGGCGGCCTGAAGCTTTCTTT
CDR3 protein: CASSSHGTGPSRRPEAFF

D gene: -
V gene: TRBV7-9
clone size: once
J gene: TRBJ1-2
CDR3 DNA: TGTGCCAGCAGCCTGGGGGGACCTATCTATGGCTACACCTTC
CDR3 protein: CASSLGGPIYGYTF

D gene: -
V gene: TRBV28
clone size: -
J gene: TRBJ1-2
CDR3 DNA: TGTGCCAGCAGTCCCCGGGGTTTTGAGGGCTACACCTTC
CDR3 protein: CASSPRGFEGYTF

D gene: TRBD2
V gene: TRBV19
clone size: -
J gene: TRBJ2-5
CDR3 DNA: TGTGCCAGTAGTCTCTTAGCGGGGACGCGGGAGACCCAGTACTTC
CDR3 protein: CASSLLAGTRETQYF

D gene: TRBD1
V gene: TRBV6-5
clone size: -
J gene: TRBJ1-2
CDR3 DNA: TGTGCCAGCAGTAAAGACAGGGGTAACTATGGCTACACCTTC
CDR3 protein: CASSKDRGNYGYTF

D gene: -
V gene: TRBV7-6
clone size: once
J gene: TRBJ2-3
CDR3 DNA: TGTGCCAGCAGCTTACCAGGGGCCTCCGCAGATACGCAGTATTTT
CDR3 protein: CASSLPGASADTQYF

D gene: -
V gene: TRBV27
clone size: once
J gene: TRBJ2-2
CDR3 DNA: TGTGCCAGCAGCCCGAACGCCTGGACAGAAAACACCGGGGAGCTGTTTTTT
CDR3 protein: CASSPNAWTENTGELFF

D gene: TRBD1
V gene: TRBV19
clone size: -
J gene: TRBJ1-1
CDR3 DNA: TGTGCCAGTAGGGACAGGAGGAGCGCTGAAGCTTTCTTT
CDR3 protein: CASRDRRSAEAFF

D gene: -
V gene: TRBV18
clone size: few
J gene: TRBJ2-7
CDR3 DNA: TGTGCCAGCTCACCCAACACCGGGGGATTGTACGAGCAGTACTTC
CDR3 protein: CASSPNTGGLYEQYF

D gene: TRBD1
V gene: TRBV5-1
clone size: -
J gene: TRBJ1-1
CDR3 DNA: TGCGCCAGCAGCTTACAGGGGGCGGGCACTGAAGCTTTCTTT
CDR3 protein: CASSLQGAGTEAFF

D gene: -
V gene: TRBV19
clone size: few
J gene: TRBJ2-6
CDR3 DNA: TGTGCCAGTAGTGTCTTACAGGGTTCTGGGGCCAACGTCCTGACTTTC
CDR3 protein: CASSVLQGSGANVLTF

D gene: -
V gene: TRBV5-1
clone size: -
J gene: TRBJ1-1
CDR3 DNA: TGCGCCAGCAGCTTGGATGCGGGGGGCACTGAAGCTTTCTTT
CDR3 protein: CASSLDAGGTEAFF

D gene: TRBD2
V gene: TRBV7-9
clone size: -
J gene: TRBJ2-7
CDR3 DNA: TGTGCCAGCAGCTTATATAGCGGGGGGGATACCTACGAGCAGTACTTC
CDR3 protein: CASSLYSGGDTYEQYF

D gene: -
V gene: TRBV29-1
clone size: -
J gene: TRBJ1-1
CDR3 DNA: TGCAGCGCCGCACAGGGCACGAACACTGAAGCTTTCTTT
CDR3 protein: CSAAQGTNTEAFF

D gene: -
V gene: TRBV5-1
clone size: -
J gene: TRBJ2-7
CDR3 DNA: TGCGCCAGCAGCTTGATTGCGGAGGGGGCCCACGAGCAGTACTTC
CDR3 protein: CASSLIAEGAHEQYF

D gene: -
V gene: TRBV5-1
clone size: -
J gene: TRBJ2-2
CDR3 DNA: TGCGCCAGCAGCTTATTTCAGCGCACCGGGGAGCTGTTTTTT
CDR3 protein: CASSLFQRTGELFF

D gene: TRBD1
V gene: TRBV7-3
clone size: -
J gene: TRBJ2-7
CDR3 DNA: TGTGCCAGCAGCTTAAGGGGCAGGGGGCTTAGTCGGAACGAGCAGTACTTC
CDR3 protein: CASSLRGRGLSRNEQYF

D gene: -
V gene: TRBV19
clone size: -
J gene: TRBJ2-1
CDR3 DNA: TGTGCCAGTAGTACCGGACAAAAACACAATGAGCAGTTCTTC
CDR3 protein: CASSTGQKHNEQFF

D gene: TRBD1
V gene: TRBV18
clone size: -
J gene: TRBJ1-6
CDR3 DNA: TGTGCCAGCTCATTCCGCTTTCCTCCGGGACAGAAAAATTCACCCCTCCACTTT
CDR3 protein: CASSFRFPPGQKNSPLHF

D gene: -
V gene: TRBV2
clone size: -
J gene: TRBJ1-6
CDR3 DNA: TGTGCCAGCACCCCTGAAGGCAGGGCTCGTTCACCCCTCCACTTT
CDR3 protein: CASTPEGRARSPLHF

D gene: -
V gene: TRBV4-1
clone size: -
J gene: TRBJ2-7
CDR3 DNA: TGCGCCAGCAGCCCGAGGACAGAAATAACCTACGAGCAGTACTTC
CDR3 protein: CASSPRTEITYEQYF

D gene: TRBD1
V gene: TRBV19
clone size: few
J gene: TRBJ1-6
CDR3 DNA: TGTGCCAGTAGTAACGGACAGGGGTTTAATTCACCCCTCCACTTT
CDR3 protein: CASSNGQGFNSPLHF

D gene: -
V gene: TRBV2
clone size: -
J gene: TRBJ2-7
CDR3 DNA: TGTGCCAGCAGTCCCTTTTACGAGCAGTACTTC
CDR3 protein: CASSPFYEQYF

D gene: TRBD1
V gene: TRBV27
clone size: -
J gene: TRBJ2-7
CDR3 DNA: TGTGCCAGCAGTTTATCGACAGGGGGTTCCTACGAGCAGTACTTC
CDR3 protein: CASSLSTGGSYEQYF